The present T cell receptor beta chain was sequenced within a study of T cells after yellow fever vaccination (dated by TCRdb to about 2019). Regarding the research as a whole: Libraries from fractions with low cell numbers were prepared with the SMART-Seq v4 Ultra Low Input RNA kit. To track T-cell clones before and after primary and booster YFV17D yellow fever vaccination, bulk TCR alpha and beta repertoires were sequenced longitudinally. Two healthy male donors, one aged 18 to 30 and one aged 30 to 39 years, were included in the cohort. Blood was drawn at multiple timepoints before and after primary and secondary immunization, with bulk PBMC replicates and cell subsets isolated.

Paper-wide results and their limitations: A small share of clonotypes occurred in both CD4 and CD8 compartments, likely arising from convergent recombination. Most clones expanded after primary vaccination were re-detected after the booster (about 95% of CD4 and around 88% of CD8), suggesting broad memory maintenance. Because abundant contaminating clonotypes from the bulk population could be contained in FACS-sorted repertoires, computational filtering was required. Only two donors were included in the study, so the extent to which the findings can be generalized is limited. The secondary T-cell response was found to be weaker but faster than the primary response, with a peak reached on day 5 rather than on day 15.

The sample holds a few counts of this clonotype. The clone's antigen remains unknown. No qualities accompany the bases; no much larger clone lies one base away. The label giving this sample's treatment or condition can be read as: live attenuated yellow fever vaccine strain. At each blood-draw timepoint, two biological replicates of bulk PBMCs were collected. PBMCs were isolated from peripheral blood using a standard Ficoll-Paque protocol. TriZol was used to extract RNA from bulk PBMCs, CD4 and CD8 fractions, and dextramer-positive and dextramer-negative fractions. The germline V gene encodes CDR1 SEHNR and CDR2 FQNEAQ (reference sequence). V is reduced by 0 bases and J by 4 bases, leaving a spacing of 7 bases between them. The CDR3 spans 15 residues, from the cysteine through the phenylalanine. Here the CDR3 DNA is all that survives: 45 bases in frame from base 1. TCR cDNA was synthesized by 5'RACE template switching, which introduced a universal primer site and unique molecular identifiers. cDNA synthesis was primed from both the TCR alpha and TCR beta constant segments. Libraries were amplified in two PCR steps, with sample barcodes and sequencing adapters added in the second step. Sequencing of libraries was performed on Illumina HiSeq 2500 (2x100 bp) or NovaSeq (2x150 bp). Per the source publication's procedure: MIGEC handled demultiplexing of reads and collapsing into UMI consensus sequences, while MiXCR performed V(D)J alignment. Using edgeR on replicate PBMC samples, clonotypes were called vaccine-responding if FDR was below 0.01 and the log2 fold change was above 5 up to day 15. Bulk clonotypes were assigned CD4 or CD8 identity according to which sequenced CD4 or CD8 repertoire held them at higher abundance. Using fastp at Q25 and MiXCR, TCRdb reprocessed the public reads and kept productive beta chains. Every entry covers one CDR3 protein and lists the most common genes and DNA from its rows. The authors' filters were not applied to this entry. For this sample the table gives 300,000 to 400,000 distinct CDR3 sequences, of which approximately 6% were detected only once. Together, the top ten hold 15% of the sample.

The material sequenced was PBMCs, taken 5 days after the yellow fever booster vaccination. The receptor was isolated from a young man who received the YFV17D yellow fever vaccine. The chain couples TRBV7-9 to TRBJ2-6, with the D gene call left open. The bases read TGTGCCAGCAGCTTAGCGCGGCCGGGGGCCAACGTCCTGACTTTC. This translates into CASSLARPGANVLTF.